The 27 T cell receptor beta chains in this list originate from one sample, sequenced in a study of Ad26.COV2.S vaccination and SARS-CoV-2 variants. Treatment: roughly 19 received Ad26.COV2.S at low or high dose, single or two shots; 5 received placebo; per-sample allocation not given. Sampling was performed 63 days after the first vaccine or placebo injection. Profiling relied on immunoSEQ multiplex PCR, and the TCRdb table lists in-frame clones only, not all of them. Of more than 250,000 clones detected, 80% to 90% appear once; the ten largest clones hold less than 3.5%. Sequenced here: peripheral blood, sampled in a trial of Ad26.COV2.S vaccine versus placebo. The receptors originated from a person aged 18-60 years who received the Ad26.COV2.S COVID-19 vaccine or a placebo.

The chain combines TRBV4-2 with TRBJ2-3, with 7 positions matching TRBD2. The CDR3 loop spans 17 amino acids. The J segment lost 6 bases and the V segment lost 1 base, leaving 13 bases of the junction unmatched. Germline CDR1 and CDR2: LGHNA and YNFKEQ. The CDR3 here is CASSQGILAGDRDTQYF. The CDR3 bases are TGTGCCAGCAGCCAAGGGATATTGGCGGGAGATAGGGATACGCAGTATTTT.

The chain couples TRBV19 to TRBJ1-4; 7 nucleotides match TRBD1. The V segment lost 3 bases and the J segment 5 bases; nucleotides outside the gene matches: 6. This CDR3 has 15 amino acids. CDR1 LNHDA and CDR2 SQIVND come from the germline V gene (reference sequence). CDR3 region: CASSMETGTNEKLFF. The CDR3 DNA reads TGTGCCAGTAGTATGGAGACAGGGACAAATGAAAAACTGTTTTTT.

This CDR3 is CASSLMAVYTDTQYF. CDR3 nucleotide sequence: TGTGCCAGCAGCTTAATGGCAGTATACACAGATACGCAGTATTTT. The chain joins TRBV7-2 to TRBJ2-3; D remains unclear. V was cut by 2 bases and J by 2 bases, with 11 bases left in between. This CDR3 contains 15 residues. The germline V gene has CDR1 SGHTA and CDR2 FQGNSA.

The chain recombines TRBV19 with TRBJ2-2, with 12 bases that match TRBD1. The CDR3 sequence is 15 residues long. The V gene end was trimmed by 5 bases and the J gene end by 7 bases; junction bases not matched to a gene: 5. Germline CDR1 and CDR2: LNHDA and SQIVND (reference sequence). CDR3 sequence reads: CASSPGQGAVGELFF. The CDR3 DNA follows: TGTGCCAGTAGTCCGGGACAGGGGGCGGTCGGGGAGCTGTTTTTT.

The chain joins TRBV20-1 to TRBJ1-2; maybe TRBD1 (5 bases). This CDR3 is built from 12 residues. Germline V gene lookup returns CDR1 DFQATT and CDR2 SNEGSKA (reference sequence). With 3 bases removed from V and 4 bases from J, the gap between germline ends came to 9 bases. CDR3 coding DNA: TGCAGTGCTAGTACCCAGGGCTATGGCTACACCTTC. Protein sequence: CSASTQGYGYTF.

The count of this clone is one. The rearrangement uses TRBV12-3 or TRBV12-4 and TRBJ1-2; D not resolved. There are 12 residues in the CDR3. Trimming took 6 bases from V and 5 from J, leaving 10 bases between them. The CDR3 loop reads CASSEGTYGYTF. The CDR3 DNA reads TGTGCCAGCAGCGAGGGAACTTATGGCTACACCTTC.

The chain has TRBV18 and TRBJ1-3; TRBD1 matches 9 bases. CDR3 length equals 16 residues. The germline gives CDR1 KGHSH, CDR2 LQKENI. Unmatched junction bases numbered 5, after V lost 5 bases and J lost 0 bases. CDR3 sequence reads: CASSWGTGPSGNTIYF. The CDR3, as DNA: TGTGCCAGCTCATGGGGGACAGGGCCCTCTGGAAACACCATATATTTT. Full variable domain (outside the CDR3, taken from reference TRBV18 and TRBJ1-3): NAGVMQNPRHLVRRRGQEARLRCSPMKGHSHVYWYRQLPEEGLKFMVYLQKENIIDESGMPKERFSAEFPKEGPSILRIQQVVRGDSAAYFCASSWGTGPSGNTIYFGEGSWLTVV.

V and J are TRBV19 and TRBJ2-2; possible D gene TRBD2, 6 bases. This CDR3 contains 13 residues. Germline CDR1 LNHDA, CDR2 SQIVND (reference sequence). Trimming left V 2 bases short and J 5 bases short, with 6 bases between. The CDR3 nucleotides read TGTGCCAGTAGTATAAGCGGGACCGGGGAGCTGTTTTTT. Protein: CASSISGTGELFF. Full variable domain (missing parts from reference TRBV19 and TRBJ2-2): DGGITQSPKYLFRKEGQNVTLSCEQNLNHDAMYWYRQDPGQGLRLIYYSQIVNDFQKGDIAEGYSVSREKKESFPLTVTSAQKNPTAFYLCASSISGTGELFFGEGSRLTVL.

The chain joins TRBV5-6 to TRBJ2-2; TRBD2 matches 8 bases. V shed 5 bases, J shed 1 base, and the junction held 16 bases outside the gene matches. There are 19 residues in the CDR3. Per the germline V gene, CDR1 is SGHDT and CDR2 is YYEEEE. Here the CDR3 DNA reads TGTGCCAGCAGGAGGGGCTCGGGAAGCGGGAGTGGGAACACCGGGGAGCTGTTTTTT. Translated: CASRRGSGSGSGNTGELFF.

The V call is TRBV7-9, the J call TRBJ2-7, with 7 bases identical to TRBD2. The CDR3 has 14 amino acids. Germline V lookup: CDR1 SEHNR, CDR2 FQNEAQ (reference sequence). The J segment lost 6 bases and the V segment lost 7 bases, leaving 12 bases of the junction unmatched. DNA of the CDR3: TGTGCCAGCACCCTGGGGAGGGGAATCACCGAGCAGTACTTC. Amino acids: CASTLGRGITEQYF.

The V gene is TRBV6-5, the J gene TRBJ2-5; 10 bases match TRBD1. With 8 bases clipped from V and 3 bases from J, the junction kept 9 bases outside the gene matches. Germline CDR1 reads MNHEY; CDR2 reads SVGAGI. The CDR3 consists of 15 residues. The CDR3 here is CASGRTGTGEETQYF. In DNA, the CDR3 is TGTGCCAGCGGAAGGACAGGGACAGGGGAAGAGACCCAGTACTTC.

The genes are TRBV7-2 and TRBJ1-5, with D maybe TRBD1 (5 bases). The CDR3 sequence is 16 residues long. Per germline, CDR1 SGHTA and CDR2 FQGNSA. V was pared by 1 base and J by 5 bases, with 15 bases between. CDR3 in amino acids: CASSLGAGPGYQPQHF. CDR3 nucleotides: TGTGCCAGCAGCTTAGGGGCGGGACCGGGGTATCAGCCCCAGCATTTT. Full variable domain (remainder filled in from reference TRBV7-2 and TRBJ1-5): GAGVSQSPSNKVTEKGKDVELRCDPISGHTALYWYRQSLGQGLEFLIYFQGNSAPDKSGLPSDRFSAERTGGSVSTLTIQRTQQEDSAVYLCASSLGAGPGYQPQHFGDGTRLSIL.

The V call is TRBV18, the J call TRBJ2-2, with D tentatively TRBD2 (6 bases). The CDR3 length is 15 residues. Trimming cost V 5 bases and J 3 bases, with 13 bases left between them. Looked up from germline, CDR1 is KGHSH and CDR2 is LQKENI. The CDR3 region has the DNA TGTGCCAGCTCAGCCTTAGCGGTTCACACCGGGGAGCTGTTTTTT. Its translation: CASSALAVHTGELFF.

The table lists this clone with a count of one. V usage is TRBV19 and J usage is TRBJ1-5; 10 bases match TRBD1. V lost 5 bases and J lost 9; bases outside the gene matches: 10. Per the germline V gene, CDR1 is LNHDA and CDR2 is SQIVND (reference sequence). There are 15 residues in the CDR3. The CDR3 region has the DNA TGTGCCAGTAGTCCTTTGGGACAGGGGACTCCGCCCCAGCATTTT. This sequence encodes CASSPLGQGTPPQHF.

V usage is TRBV12-5 and J usage is TRBJ1-1, with D unclear. Trimming removed 2 bases at V and 3 bases at J, with 7 bases between. The germline gives CDR1 LGHNT, CDR2 FRNRAP. The CDR3 has 13 amino acids. CDR3 nucleotide sequence: TGTGCTAGTGGTTTGAGGAGGGACACTGAAGCTTTCTTT. This gives the protein CASGLRRDTEAFF.

This sequence joins TRBV12-5 and TRBJ2-3; TRBD2 matches 11 bases. The length of the CDR3 is 16 residues. The V and J ends lost 0 bases and 8 bases, in that order; junction bases with no gene match: 7. Germline V gives CDR1 LGHNT, CDR2 FRNRAP. The CDR3 coding sequence is TGTGCTAGTGGTTTGGTCGGGACTAGCGGCGCAGGTACGCAGTATTTT. It is translated as CASGLVGTSGAGTQYF.

This clone was seen just once. V usage is TRBV5-8 and J usage is TRBJ2-7; D ambiguous. CDR3 length: 11 residues. The germline V and J ends were trimmed by 0 bases and 4 bases, with 2 bases remaining between them. From germline, CDR1 is SGHTS and CDR2 YDEGEE. The CDR3 sequence: CASSLEYEQYF. CDR3 coding DNA: TGTGCCAGCAGCTTGGAATACGAGCAGTACTTC.

The chain employs TRBV18 and TRBJ2-5, with D maybe TRBD1 (6 bases). The CDR3 runs 15 residues. Germline V gene sequence: CDR1 KGHSH, CDR2 LQKENI. V dropped 0 bases and J dropped 4 bases, with 12 bases sitting between them. The CDR3 sequence is CASSPPGTTTETQYF. CDR3 coding DNA: TGTGCCAGCTCACCACCCGGGACAACGACAGAGACCCAGTACTTC. Drawing the rest from reference TRBV18 and TRBJ2-5, the complete variable domain is NAGVMQNPRHLVRRRGQEARLRCSPMKGHSHVYWYRQLPEEGLKFMVYLQKENIIDESGMPKERFSAEFPKEGPSILRIQQVVRGDSAAYFCASSPPGTTTETQYFGPGTRLLVL.

The chain combines TRBV9 with TRBJ2-1; TRBD1 might be the D (5 bases). Germline CDR1 is SGDLS and CDR2 is YYNGEE. CDR3 length: 15 residues. Between the trimmed V and J ends, which lost 3 bases and 0 bases, there was a span of 10 bases. Here the CDR3 DNA reads TGTGCCAGCAGCGAACAGGTCAGCTCCTACAATGAGCAGTTCTTC. Its protein is CASSEQVSSYNEQFF.

The chain is built from TRBV7-2 and TRBJ1-5, with D uncertain. The CDR3 runs to 13 residues. V lost 5 bases and J lost 5, with 10 bases in between. Germline V gene sequence: CDR1 SGHTA, CDR2 FQGNSA. The DNA of the CDR3 is TGTGCCAGCAGCCCCCGACCCGATCAGCCCCAGCATTTT. It codes for CASSPRPDQPQHF. The whole variable domain, remainder taken from reference TRBV7-2 and TRBJ1-5, is GAGVSQSPSNKVTEKGKDVELRCDPISGHTALYWYRQSLGQGLEFLIYFQGNSAPDKSGLPSDRFSAERTGGSVSTLTIQRTQQEDSAVYLCASSPRPDQPQHFGDGTRLSIL.

The chain joins TRBV5-4 to TRBJ2-1, with 7 bases identical to TRBD2. CDR3 length: 14 residues. V trimming: 5 bases; J trimming: 6 bases; junction bases outside the gene matches: 8. From germline, CDR1 is SGHNT and CDR2 YYREEE (reference sequence). CDR3 sequence reads: CASSRGGSINEQFF. Written as DNA, the CDR3 is TGTGCCAGCAGTCGCGGCGGGAGCATCAATGAGCAGTTCTTC.

This chain links TRBV27 with TRBJ2-7, with 9 bases that match TRBD2. The trim removed 4 bases at V and 8 bases at J, leaving 12 bases unmatched. Germline CDR1 MNHEY, CDR2 SMNVEV (reference sequence). The CDR3 runs to 15 residues. The CDR3, as DNA: TGTGCCAGCAGTTCCGCCGGGACTAGCAGTTATAAGCAGTACTTC. Translating gives CASSSAGTSSYKQYF.

The V call is TRBV6-5, the J call TRBJ1-1, with TRBD1 as a possible D gene (5 bases). Germline assignment: CDR1 MNHEY and CDR2 SVGAGI. With 6 bases removed from V and 7 bases from J, the gap between germline ends came to 18 bases. The CDR3 runs 14 residues. The CDR3 region is CASRTGEGINEAFF. CDR3 DNA: TGTGCCAGCAGAACAGGAGAGGGGATTAATGAAGCTTTCTTT.

The chain links TRBV2 to TRBJ1-1; 8 bases are a match to TRBD1. Trimming at V came to 2 bases and at J to 4 bases, leaving 12 bases not matched to a gene. This CDR3 contains 17 residues. Germline lookup yields CDR1 SNHLY and CDR2 FYNNEI. The CDR3 DNA reads as TGTGCCAGCAGTGAATGGTCAGGGGGCGCGAGAAGCACTGAAGCTTTCTTT. This translates into CASSEWSGGARSTEAFF.

The rearrangement joins TRBV5-1 to TRBJ2-7; possibly TRBD1 or TRBD2 for D (5 bases each). The CDR3 totals 15 residues. Germline-derived CDR1 and CDR2 are SGHRS and YFSETQ. Trimming removed 2 bases from V and 2 bases from J, with 14 bases in between. The CDR3 sequence is CASSLDGTFAYEQYF. Here the CDR3 DNA reads TGCGCCAGCAGCTTAGACGGGACGTTCGCCTACGAGCAGTACTTC.

This chain connects TRBV14 to TRBJ2-5; TRBD2 agrees at 9 bases. The CDR3 loop spans 19 amino acids. V was pared by 1 base and J by 2 bases, with 14 bases of the junction left unmatched. Germline V gene data show CDR1 as SGHDN and CDR2 as FVKESK. The CDR3 sequence: CASSQVASGADWKQETQYF. The CDR3 DNA reads as TGTGCCAGCAGCCAAGTGGCTAGCGGGGCAGACTGGAAGCAAGAGACCCAGTACTTC.

This chain links TRBV4-1 with TRBJ2-7; 11 bases align to TRBD2. Germline V lookup: CDR1 MGHRA, CDR2 YSYEKL. The CDR3 length is 17 residues. The V and J ends lost 1 base and 3 bases, in that order; junction bases with no gene match: 8. The DNA of the CDR3 is TGCGCCAGCAGCCAAGGGGGGACTAGCGGAGGGTACTACGAGCAGTACTTC. Translating gives CASSQGGTSGGYYEQYF.